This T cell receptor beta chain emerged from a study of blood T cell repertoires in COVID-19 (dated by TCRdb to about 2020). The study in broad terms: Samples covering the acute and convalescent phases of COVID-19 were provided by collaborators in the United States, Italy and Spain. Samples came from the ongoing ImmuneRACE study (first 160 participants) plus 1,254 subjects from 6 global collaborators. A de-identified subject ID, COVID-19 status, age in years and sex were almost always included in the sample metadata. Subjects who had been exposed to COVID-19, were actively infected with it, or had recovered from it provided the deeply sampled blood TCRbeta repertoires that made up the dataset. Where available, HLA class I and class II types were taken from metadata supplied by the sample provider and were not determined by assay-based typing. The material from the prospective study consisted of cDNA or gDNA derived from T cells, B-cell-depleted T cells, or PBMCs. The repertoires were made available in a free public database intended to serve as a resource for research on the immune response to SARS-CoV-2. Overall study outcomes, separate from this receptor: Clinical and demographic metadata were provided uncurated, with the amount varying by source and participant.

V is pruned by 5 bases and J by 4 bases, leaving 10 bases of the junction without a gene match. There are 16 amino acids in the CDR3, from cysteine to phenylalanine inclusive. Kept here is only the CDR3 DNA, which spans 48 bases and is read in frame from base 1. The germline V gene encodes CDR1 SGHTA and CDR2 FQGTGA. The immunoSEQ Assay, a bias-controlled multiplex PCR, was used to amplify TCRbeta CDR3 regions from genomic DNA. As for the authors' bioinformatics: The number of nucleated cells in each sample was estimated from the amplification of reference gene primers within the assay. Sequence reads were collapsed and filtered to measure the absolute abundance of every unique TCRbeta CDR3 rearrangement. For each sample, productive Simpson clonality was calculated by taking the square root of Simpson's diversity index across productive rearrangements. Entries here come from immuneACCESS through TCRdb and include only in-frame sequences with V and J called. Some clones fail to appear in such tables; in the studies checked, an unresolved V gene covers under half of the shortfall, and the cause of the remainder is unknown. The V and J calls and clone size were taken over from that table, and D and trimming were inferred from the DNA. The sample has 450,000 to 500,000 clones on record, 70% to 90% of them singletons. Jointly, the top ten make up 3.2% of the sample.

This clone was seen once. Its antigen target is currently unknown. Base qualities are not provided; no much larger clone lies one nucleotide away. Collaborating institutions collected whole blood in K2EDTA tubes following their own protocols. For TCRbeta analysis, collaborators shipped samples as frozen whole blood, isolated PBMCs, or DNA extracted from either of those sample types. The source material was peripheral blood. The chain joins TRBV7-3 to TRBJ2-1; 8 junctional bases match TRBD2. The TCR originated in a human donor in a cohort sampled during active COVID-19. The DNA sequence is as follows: TGTGCCAGCAGCCTGCAGCCGACTAGCGTTTACAATGAGCAGTTCTTC. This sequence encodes CASSLQPTSVYNEQFF.